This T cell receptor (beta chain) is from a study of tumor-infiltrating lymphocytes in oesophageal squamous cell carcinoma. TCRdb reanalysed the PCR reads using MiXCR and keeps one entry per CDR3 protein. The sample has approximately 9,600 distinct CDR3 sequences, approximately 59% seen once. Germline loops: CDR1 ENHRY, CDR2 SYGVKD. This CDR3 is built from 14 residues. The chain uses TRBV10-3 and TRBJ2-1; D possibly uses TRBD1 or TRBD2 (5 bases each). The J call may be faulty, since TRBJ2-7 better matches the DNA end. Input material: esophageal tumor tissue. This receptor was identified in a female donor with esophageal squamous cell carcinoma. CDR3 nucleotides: TGTGCCATCAGCGAGGGACGAAGCTCCTACGAGCAGTACTTC. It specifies CAISEGRSSYEQYF.